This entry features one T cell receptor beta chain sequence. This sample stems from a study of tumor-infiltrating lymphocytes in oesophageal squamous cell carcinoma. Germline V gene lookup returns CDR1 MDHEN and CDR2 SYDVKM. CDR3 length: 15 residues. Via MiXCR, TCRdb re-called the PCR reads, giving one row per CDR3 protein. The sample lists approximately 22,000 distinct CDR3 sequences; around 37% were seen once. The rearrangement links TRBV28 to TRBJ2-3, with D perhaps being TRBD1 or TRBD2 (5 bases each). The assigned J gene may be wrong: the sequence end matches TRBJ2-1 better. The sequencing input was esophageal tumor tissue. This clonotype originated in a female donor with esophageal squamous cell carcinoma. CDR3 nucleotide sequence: TGTGCCAGCGCTACATACGGGACGGAATACAATGAGCAGTTCTTC. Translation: CASATYGTEYNEQFF.